This TCR beta chain was profiled in a study of T cell changes during pregnancy in multiple sclerosis (dated by TCRdb to about 2019). For the wider study: In women with multiple sclerosis, the researchers looked at how the T cell repertoire shifted as pregnancy progressed.

This clone occurred a few times. Which antigen it targets is not known. No much larger clonotype is one base removed from it; base qualities were not supplied. The receptor library was made with the immunoSEQ multiplex PCR assay. What TCRdb holds here is the immuneACCESS table cut down to in-frame rearrangements. Part of the clones is not present; checked against another copy, under half of the missing clones reflect an unresolved V gene, and the others are unexplained. A total of about 59,000 clones appear in this sample, about 90% of them only once. The ten biggest clones cover about 2.5% of the sample. The sequence was obtained from a female donor with multiple sclerosis, enrolled in a pregnancy study. The sample consisted of peripheral blood, taken in the first trimester of pregnancy.

The nucleotide sequence is TGTGCCAGCAGTGAACGAGGAGGTGAAGCTTTCTTT. Translated, this gives CASSERGGEAFF. Recombination linked TRBV25-1 to TRBJ1-1; the D segment cannot be called with confidence. The CDR3 spans 12 residues, from the cysteine through the phenylalanine. CDR3 DNA only is kept here, 36 bases in frame from base 1. V loses 2 bases, J loses 7 bases, and the germline ends lie 8 bases apart. From the germline V gene, CDR1 is MGHDK and CDR2 is SYGVNS. Beyond the CDR3, the reference TRBV25-1 and TRBJ1-1 genes provide the residues; the full variable domain reads: EADIYQTPRYLVIGTGKKITLECSQTMGHDKMYWYQQDPGMELHLIHYSYGVNSTEKGDLSSESTVSRIRTEHFPLTLESARPSHTSQYLCASSERGGEAFFGQGTRLTVV.